Here is one T cell receptor beta chain with its context. The germline CDR1 and CDR2 sequences are MNHEY and SVGEGT. This CDR3 contains 17 residues. V gave up 5 bases and J gave up 1 base; unmatched junction bases: 8. The data are from a study of blood T cell repertoires in COVID-19. Data came from immunoSEQ multiplex PCR; TCRdb stores just in-frame clones and leaves some out. The sample lists roughly 190,000 clones; around 82% were seen once. Sequenced: PBMCs or T cells enriched from blood (not recorded which). The rearrangement links TRBV6-2 or TRBV6-3 to TRBJ1-1, with TRBD1 matching 12 bases. The TCR sequence derives from an older woman with acute COVID-19. The DNA of the CDR3 is TGTGCCAGCAGTGACCCGGGACAGGGGGCGAAGAACACTGAAGCTTTCTTT. Translation gives CASSDPGQGAKNTEAFF.